This is a list of T cell receptor beta chains from one sample in a study of shared clonotypes between healthy human individuals. TCRdb's copy holds only in-frame clones and misses some; the assay was immunoSEQ multiplex PCR. The sample carries millions of clones, 95% recorded once. The specimen sequenced was naive CD4+ T cells sorted from blood. These receptors all come from a man aged 18 to 35 in good health. The CDR3 runs from the conserved cysteine through the conserved F or W. A D gene is named only where the DNA matches it firmly. Not all rows give a size; the values are once, few, many and, for expanded clones, a class.

NA	TRBV5-4	TRBJ2-6	TRBD1	TGTGCCAGCAGCCCGGACAGGGCAGGGGCCAACGTCCTGACTTTC	CASSPDRAGANVLTF
NA	TRBV5-1	TRBJ2-1	NA	TGCGCCAGCAGCTTGGGTATGGGCAATGAGCAGTTCTTC	CASSLGMGNEQFF
NA	TRBV28	TRBJ2-1	NA	TGTGCCAGCAGTTTAGGCGGGGCCCTCAATGAGCAGTTCTTC	CASSLGGALNEQFF
NA	TRBV9	TRBJ2-1	TRBD2	TGTGCCAGCAGCGTAGATCCTAGCGGGGGGCCGCAGTTCTTC	CASSVDPSGGPQFF
NA	TRBV6-1	TRBJ2-7	TRBD1	TGTGCCAGCAGAGACAGGGGTTTAAGGCAGTACTTC	CASRDRGLRQYF
once	TRBV6-5	TRBJ2-7	NA	TGTGCCAGCAGGGATCCCAGGCCCTTGGGCGAGCAGTACTTC	CASRDPRPLGEQYF
NA	TRBV5-1	TRBJ2-7	NA	TGCGCCAGCAGCTTGGGGGTGGTTGCCTACGAGCAGTACTTC	CASSLGVVAYEQYF
NA	TRBV18	TRBJ2-6	NA	TGTGCCAGCTCACCGGCCTCCTCTGGGGCCAACGTCCTGACTTTC	CASSPASSGANVLTF
NA	TRBV21-1	TRBJ1-3	NA	TGTGCCAGCAGCAAAGCCGGGAACACCATATATTTT	CASSKAGNTIYF
once	TRBV30	TRBJ2-1	TRBD2	TGTGCCTGGAGCCCCTCTAGGACTAGCGGATACAATGAGCAGTTCTTC	CAWSPSRTSGYNEQFF
NA	TRBV6-1	TRBJ2-5	NA	TGTGCCAGCTCCGACAGAGTGCAAGAGACCCAGTACTTC	CASSDRVQETQYF
NA	TRBV4-3	TRBJ2-1	TRBD2	TGCGCCAGCAGCCAAGATCCTAGCGGGTCGAACTACAATGAGCAGTTCTTC	CASSQDPSGSNYNEQFF
NA	TRBV28	TRBJ2-3	NA	TGTGCCAGCAGGGGGGCTAGCGGAAACACAGATACGCAGTATTTT	CASRGASGNTDTQYF
NA	TRBV2	TRBJ2-3	NA	TGTGCCAGCGGACTCGAGGGCGGGACCTCTAGCACAGATACGCAGTATTTT	CASGLEGGTSSTDTQYF
NA	TRBV5-1	TRBJ2-7	NA	TGCGCCAGCAGCCTAGGGACGTCGGCTCAAGTTTCCGAGCAGTACTTC	CASSLGTSAQVSEQYF
NA	TRBV5-6	TRBJ2-2	NA	TGTGCCAGCAGCCTTGGGAGGAACACCGGGGAGCTGTTTTTT	CASSLGRNTGELFF
NA	TRBV5-1	TRBJ2-7	NA	TGCGCCAGCAGCTTGGGTGGGGCTAGCGTCTCCTACGAGCAGTACTTC	CASSLGGASVSYEQYF
NA	TRBV5-1	TRBJ1-4	NA	TGCGCCAGCAGCTTGTTGGGGGAGTCAGGTGAAAAACTGTTTTTT	CASSLLGESGEKLFF
NA	TRBV5-1	TRBJ2-3	TRBD1	TGCGCCAGCAGCTGGAGGGACAGGGGCACAGATACGCAGTATTTT	CASSWRDRGTDTQYF
NA	TRBV6-5	TRBJ1-5	NA	TGTGCCAGCAGTGAAAGGGTCCATCAGCCCCAGCATTTT	CASSERVHQPQHF
NA	TRBV10-3	TRBJ2-5	TRBD1	TGTGCCATCAGCGGGACAGGGGGCGGTGAGACCCAGTACTTC	CAISGTGGGETQYF
NA	TRBV6-5	TRBJ2-7	TRBD1	TGTGCCAGCAGCGCCTCAGGGGGCGGCGAGCAGTACTTC	CASSASGGGEQYF
NA	TRBV6-1	TRBJ1-1	NA	TGTGCCAGCAGTGCCCAGATCTCGACTGAAGCTTTCTTT	CASSAQISTEAFF
NA	TRBV4-3	TRBJ2-7	NA	TGCGCCAGCAGCCAAGAATTGGGGGGCTCATCCTCCTACGAGCAGTACTTC	CASSQELGGSSSYEQYF
NA	TRBV30	TRBJ1-2	TRBD1	TGTGCCTGGAGTGTACCCGGACAGGGCCGATATGGCTACACCTTC	CAWSVPGQGRYGYTF
NA	TRBV2	TRBJ1-4	NA	TGTGCCAGCAGTGCGCAGGGGAGTAATGAAAAACTGTTTTTT	CASSAQGSNEKLFF
NA	TRBV5-1	TRBJ1-3	TRBD1	TGCGCCAGCAGCTTCGGACAGGGAGGAAACACCATATATTTT	CASSFGQGGNTIYF
once	TRBV7-6	TRBJ1-3	NA	TGTGCCAGCAGCTTATCCCAGGGTTCTGGAAACACCATATATTTT	CASSLSQGSGNTIYF
NA	TRBV4-3	TRBJ1-5	TRBD1	TGCGCCAGAACAGGGGAGGGGATAAGCAATCAGCCCCAGCATTTT	CARTGEGISNQPQHF